This is a list of T cell receptor beta chains from one sample in a study of a mutant IDH1 vaccine in newly diagnosed glioma. The assay was immunoSEQ multiplex PCR, and TCRdb's table has in-frame clones only and misses some. The data show approximately 88,000 clones, about four fifths seen once. Source: PBMCs, taken from a glioma patient treated with radiotherapy, temozolomide or both. These receptors all stem from a middle-aged man with glioma. Both conserved end residues are part of each CDR3. The D gene is left open where the match is weak. The size of a clone is reported for some rows only, either as once, few or many, or as a class for expanded clones.

cdr3_nt cdr3_aa v_call d_call j_call clone_size
TGCGCCAGCAGACTTGGGCTGAACACTGAAGCTTTCTTT CASRLGLNTEAFF TRBV10-1 NA TRBJ1-1 NA
TGTGCCAGTAGTATCATCCCGGGACAGGGTAACTATGGCTACACCTTC CASSIIPGQGNYGYTF TRBV19 TRBD1 TRBJ1-2 NA
TGTGCCAGCAGCTTAAACAAAGACATTCTAAACTTC CASSLNKDILNF TRBV7-2 NA TRBJ2-7 NA
TGTGCCAGTAGTATCTCTCCATCCTACGAGCAGTACTTC CASSISPSYEQYF TRBV19 NA TRBJ2-7 NA
TGTGCCAGCAGTTCGGTCGGGACAGGGGGGGACGATGGGTTCTTC CASSSVGTGGDDGFF TRBV27 TRBD1 TRBJ2-1 NA
TGTGCCAGCTCACCACCAGGGGGCCAGATCTCCTACAATGAGCAGTTCTTC CASSPPGGQISYNEQFF TRBV18 TRBD1 TRBJ2-1 NA
TGCAGCGGGATTACTTCTAACACTGAAGCTTTCTTT CSGITSNTEAFF TRBV29-1 NA TRBJ1-1 few
TGTGCCAGCAGGAGGACAGGTGGACACGAGCAGTACTTC CASRRTGGHEQYF TRBV2 TRBD1 TRBJ2-7 NA
TGTGCCAGCAGTAAAACCGGGGGGATAGGCACTGAAGCTTTCTTT CASSKTGGIGTEAFF TRBV7-2 NA TRBJ1-1 few
TGTGCCAGCAGGTACGAGCAGTACTTC CASRYEQYF TRBV21-1 NA TRBJ2-7 NA
TGTGCCAGCAGTTACTCCAGGGATACTTTCTTT CASSYSRDTFF TRBV6-5 NA TRBJ1-1 NA
TGTGCCAGCAGTTTATCGCAGGGCGCCCTTAACGGGGAGCTGTTTTTT CASSLSQGALNGELFF TRBV27 NA TRBJ2-2 NA
TGTGCCAGCAGTCTACCCTTGACGGGGATGGGCGAGACCCAGTACTTC CASSLPLTGMGETQYF TRBV28 NA TRBJ2-5 NA
TGTGCCAGCAGCCAGAGCCAGCGAAACACCGGGGAGCTGTTTTTT CASSQSQRNTGELFF TRBV9 NA TRBJ2-2 NA
TGTGCCAGCAGCCAAGTACCTAGCTCGCAGTATTTT CASSQVPSSQYF TRBV14 NA TRBJ2-3 once
TGTGCCAGCAGTCGTAGCGGAGGCTCCTACAATGAGCAGTTCTTC CASSRSGGSYNEQFF TRBV27 NA TRBJ2-1 NA
TGTGCCAGCAGTCGGGCGGGGCGAGGTGAAAAACTGTTTTTT CASSRAGRGEKLFF TRBV6-5 NA TRBJ1-4 NA
TGTGCCAGCACCAAGTTTGGACTAGCGGGGCAAATAATCCAAGAGACCCAGTACTTC CASTKFGLAGQIIQETQYF TRBV6-4 TRBD2 TRBJ2-5 NA
TGTGCCAGCAGCAAGACTAGCGGGAGAGGTAATGAGCAGTTCTTC CASSKTSGRGNEQFF TRBV5-6 TRBD2 TRBJ2-1 NA
TGTGCTAGTGGTTTGGTCTTGACCGGGACAGGGGGTAATGAGCAGTTCTTC CASGLVLTGTGGNEQFF TRBV12-5 TRBD1 TRBJ2-1 once
TGTGCCAGCAGTTCCCCACTTTGGCGGTTCCTCGGAAACACCATATATTTT CASSSPLWRFLGNTIYF TRBV28 NA TRBJ1-3 once
TGTGCCAGCAGCGTATCAGGGAGCGGGTGGCCCCAGCATTTT CASSVSGSGWPQHF TRBV9 NA TRBJ1-5 NA
TGTGCCAGCAGCCCCTCTAGCGGATACAATGAGCAGTTCTTC CASSPSSGYNEQFF TRBV11-2 TRBD2 TRBJ2-1 NA
TGCGCCAGCAGCCTCGGGACCGGACAAAATTCACCCCTCCACTTT CASSLGTGQNSPLHF TRBV4-3 NA TRBJ1-6 NA
TGTGCCAGCAGTTTATCGATATTCGGGAGGTTGGACACCGGGGAGCTGTTTTTT CASSLSIFGRLDTGELFF TRBV27 TRBD2 TRBJ2-2 few
TGTGCCAGCAGCCCCCTGGGGGATGTCTACAATGAGCAGTTCTTC CASSPLGDVYNEQFF TRBV28 NA TRBJ2-1 once
TGTGCCAGCAGCCCACAGGGTTTCGGCAATCAGCCCCAGCATTTT CASSPQGFGNQPQHF TRBV5-8 NA TRBJ1-5 once
TGTGCCAGCAGTGAATGGGGAACAGGGTCGGGATCACCCCTCCACTTT CASSEWGTGSGSPLHF TRBV25-1 NA TRBJ1-6 once
TGTGCCAGCAGCTCGATACGGGACAGTTTGAACACTGAAGCTTTCTTT CASSSIRDSLNTEAFF TRBV5-6 TRBD1 TRBJ1-1 NA
TGTGCCAGCAGCTTAAGGGGCCAGAACTACGAGCAGTACTTC CASSLRGQNYEQYF TRBV7-2 NA TRBJ2-7 NA
TGTGCCAGCAGCTTGGTTTGGACTGAAGCTTTCTTT CASSLVWTEAFF TRBV5-6 NA TRBJ1-1 few
TGTGCCACCAGCGGAGGGACAGCGACGGCCTACGAGCAGTACTTC CATSGGTATAYEQYF TRBV15 NA TRBJ2-7 NA
TGTGCCAGCAGCTTAGTAGGATGGGAGCAGTACTTC CASSLVGWEQYF TRBV7-6 NA TRBJ2-7 NA
TGTGCCAGCAGCTTAGACCAAATGAGGACCGGGGAGCTGTTTTTT CASSLDQMRTGELFF TRBV6-5 NA TRBJ2-2 NA
TGTGCCAGTAGTATTGAGGATTCGGAGACCCAGTACTTC CASSIEDSETQYF TRBV19 NA TRBJ2-5 many
TGTGCCAGCAGCTTAGGACAGGGGATTGGCTACACCTTC CASSLGQGIGYTF TRBV11-2 TRBD1 TRBJ1-2 NA
TGCGCCAGCAGCTCCGTGACTACCCATACGCAGTATTTT CASSSVTTHTQYF TRBV5-1 NA TRBJ2-3 few